This T cell receptor beta chain was captured by sequencing in a study of tumor-infiltrating lymphocytes in primary liver carcinoma. Across the whole study: There were roughly 3.5 to 7.13 million productive TCRbeta reads per sample, a yield similar across tissue types.

TCR beta cDNA was made from around 460 ng total RNA with a constant-region primer. Researchers made the TCR beta libraries by running three nested multiplex PCR rounds with slightly modified ARM-PCR. The first two PCR rounds used TRBV1-TRBV30 primers with a Cbeta primer, around 10 cycles each. MiXCR, run by TCRdb on the multiplex PCR reads, gives a single entry per CDR3 protein. The sample shows about 180,000 distinct CDR3 sequences, roughly three fifths of them seen only once. A remark on this clonotype: Its antigen remains unknown.

This CDR3 is 12 amino acids long. V lost 5 bases and J lost 9, with 11 bases in between. Germline CDR1 reads SEHNR; CDR2 reads FQNEAQ (reference sequence). Alongside blood RNA obtained from unsorted whole blood, germline DNA was also extracted. Points from the study as a whole: Less overlap was seen in tumor-adjacent and tumor-blood pairs than in tumor region pairs.

The TCR sequence derives from a man aged 40-49 years with primary liver carcinoma and hepatitis B virus infection. The sequenced material came from peripheral blood. The chain carries TRBV7-9 and TRBJ2-1; tentatively, D is TRBD2 (5 bases). The CDR3 DNA follows: TGTGCCAGCAGCCTTGCCCGGGGTGAGCAGTTCTTC. It encodes CASSLARGEQFF.